This T cell receptor (beta chain) originates from a study of cytomegalovirus exposure and HLA in healthy donors. The CDR3 is 15 amino acids. CDR1 and CDR2 from the germline V gene are LGHNA and YNFKEQ. Trimming took 4 bases from V and 5 from J; bases not matched to a gene: 7. This table comes from immunoSEQ multiplex PCR, and its TCRdb copy is limited to in-frame clones, with some not included. The sample includes roughly 80,000 clones, about nine tenths of them seen just once. Study-level points and caveats: It was confirmed in vitro that three of the CMV-associated chains were specific for CMV antigens. Researchers counted approximately 160 TCR beta chains as cytomegalovirus-associated. According to reports, the classifier identified cytomegalovirus status with high specificity and sensitivity.

This clone was found once. Its specificity is unknown. The sample consisted of PBMCs. The rearrangement joins TRBV4-2 to TRBJ1-5, with 8 bases matching TRBD1. This receptor was identified in a man younger than 40 in good health and CMV-seronegative. CDR3 in DNA: TGTGCCAGCAGCCGCGACAGGGGAGGCGATCAGCCCCAGCATTTT. It codes for CASSRDRGGDQPQHF.